Only a few counts were recorded for the clone carrying this T cell receptor beta chain. Its specificity is unknown. cDNA synthesis used the whole RNA isolate, giving expressed TCRB sequences. Sequencing used immunoSEQ multiplex PCR; TCRdb keeps in-frame clones, though not all of them. The sample has about 350,000 clones, 20% seen once; the top ten hold around 0.04%. The V gene's germline CDR1 is SGDLS and CDR2 YYNGEE. V lost 2 bases and J 7 bases, leaving 12 bases between the germline ends. The CDR3 is 14 residues long. This sample is drawn from a study of beta chain features in type 1 diabetes. Overall study findings and caveats: The analysis here could not establish whether HLA type shapes TCRB rearrangement.

The chain couples TRBV9 to TRBJ1-4; possibly TRBD1 for D (5 bases). The receptor was isolated from a woman younger than 30 in good health. The specimen was naive CD4+ T cells from blood. CDR3 in DNA: TGTGCCAGCAGCGTGGGGCAGGGATCTGAAAAACTGTTTTTT. The encoded protein is CASSVGQGSEKLFF.